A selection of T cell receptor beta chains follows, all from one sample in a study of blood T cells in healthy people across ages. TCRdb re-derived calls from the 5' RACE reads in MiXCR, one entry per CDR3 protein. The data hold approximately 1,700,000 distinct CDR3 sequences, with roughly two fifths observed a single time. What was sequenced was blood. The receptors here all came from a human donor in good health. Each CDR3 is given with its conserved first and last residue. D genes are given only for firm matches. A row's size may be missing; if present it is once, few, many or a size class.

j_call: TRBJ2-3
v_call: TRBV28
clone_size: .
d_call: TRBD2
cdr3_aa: CASRGAGGDTQYF
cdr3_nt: TGTGCCAGCAGGGGAGCGGGAGGGGATACGCAGTATTTT

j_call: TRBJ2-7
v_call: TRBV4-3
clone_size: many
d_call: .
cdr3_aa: CASSWDGRGEQYF
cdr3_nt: TGCGCCAGCAGCTGGGATGGACGGGGCGAGCAGTACTTC

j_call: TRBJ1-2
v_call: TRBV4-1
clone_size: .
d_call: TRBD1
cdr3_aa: CAGSQEFRGSGYTF
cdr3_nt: TGCGCCGGCAGCCAAGAGTTCAGGGGGTCTGGCTACACCTTC

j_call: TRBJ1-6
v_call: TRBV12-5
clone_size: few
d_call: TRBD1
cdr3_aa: CASGFAGGASPLHF
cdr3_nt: TGTGCTAGTGGTTTCGCAGGGGGTGCTTCACCCCTCCACTTT

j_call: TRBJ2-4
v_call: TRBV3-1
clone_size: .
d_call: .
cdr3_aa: CASSRVNIQYF
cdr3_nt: TGTGCCAGCAGCCGGGTAAACATTCAGTACTTC

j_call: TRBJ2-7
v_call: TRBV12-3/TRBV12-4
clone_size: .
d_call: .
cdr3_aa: CASSFNRLYEQYF
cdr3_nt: TGTGCCAGCAGTTTCAACAGACTCTACGAGCAGTACTTC

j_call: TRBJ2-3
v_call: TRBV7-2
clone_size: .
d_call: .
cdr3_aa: CASSLAGDFTDTQYF
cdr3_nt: TGTGCCAGCAGCTTAGCGGGCGATTTCACAGATACGCAGTATTTT

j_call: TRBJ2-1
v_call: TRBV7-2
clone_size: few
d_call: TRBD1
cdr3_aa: CASSLGTGAGEQFF
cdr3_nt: TGTGCCAGCAGCTTAGGGACAGGGGCCGGGGAGCAGTTCTTC

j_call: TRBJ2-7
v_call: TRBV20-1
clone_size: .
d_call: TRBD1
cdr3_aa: CSALSSRQGFFSCEQYF
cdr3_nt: TGCAGTGCCTTATCATCGAGACAGGGGTTTTTCTCCTGCGAGCAGTACTTC

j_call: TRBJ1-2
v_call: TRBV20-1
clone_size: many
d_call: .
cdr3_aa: CSARDGGNYGYTF
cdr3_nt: TGCAGTGCTAGAGATGGGGGAAACTATGGCTACACCTTC

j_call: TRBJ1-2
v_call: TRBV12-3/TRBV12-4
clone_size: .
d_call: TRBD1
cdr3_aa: CASSFGQGAGYGYTF
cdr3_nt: TGTGCCAGCAGTTTCGGACAGGGGGCGGGCTATGGCTACACCTTC

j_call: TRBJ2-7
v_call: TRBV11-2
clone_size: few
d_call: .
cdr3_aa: CASSLALGTTYEQYF
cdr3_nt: TGTGCCAGCAGCTTAGCTTTGGGGACAACCTACGAGCAGTACTTC

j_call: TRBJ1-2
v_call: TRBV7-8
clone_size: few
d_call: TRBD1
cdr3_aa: CASSMGTGRNYGYTF
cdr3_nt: TGTGCCAGCAGCATGGGGACAGGCCGTAACTATGGCTACACCTTC

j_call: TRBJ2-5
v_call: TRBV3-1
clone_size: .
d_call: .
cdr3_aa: CASSRFSETQYF
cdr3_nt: TGTGCCAGCAGCCGATTCTCTGAGACCCAGTACTTC

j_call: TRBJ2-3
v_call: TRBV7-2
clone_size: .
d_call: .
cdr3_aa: CASSSWGLQTDTQYF
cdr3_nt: TGTGCCAGCAGCTCCTGGGGACTTCAAACAGATACGCAGTATTTT

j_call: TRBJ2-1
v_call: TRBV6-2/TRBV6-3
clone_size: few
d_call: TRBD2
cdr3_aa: CASSSQGAGRSYNEQFF
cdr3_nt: TGTGCCAGCAGTTCGCAAGGAGCGGGGCGTTCATACAATGAGCAGTTCTTC

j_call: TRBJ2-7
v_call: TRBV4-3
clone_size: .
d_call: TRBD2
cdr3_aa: CASSQEGRVGSYEQYF
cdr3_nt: TGCGCCAGCAGCCAAGAGGGGAGGGTTGGCTCCTACGAGCAGTACTTC

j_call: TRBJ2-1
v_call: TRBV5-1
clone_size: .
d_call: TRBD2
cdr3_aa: CASRLADQDNEQFF
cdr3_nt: TGCGCCAGCAGGCTAGCGGACCAAGACAATGAGCAGTTCTTC

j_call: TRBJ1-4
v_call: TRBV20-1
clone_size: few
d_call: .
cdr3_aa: CSVTRGPSNEKLFF
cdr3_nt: TGCAGTGTCACCCGGGGTCCCAGTAATGAAAAACTGTTTTTT

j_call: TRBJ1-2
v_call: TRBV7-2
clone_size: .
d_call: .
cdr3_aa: CASRLSPNNYGYTF
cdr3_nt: TGTGCCAGCAGGCTTTCCCCGAATAACTATGGCTACACCTTC

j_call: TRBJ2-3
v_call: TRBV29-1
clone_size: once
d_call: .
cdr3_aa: CSVGSGGTDAQYF
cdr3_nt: TGCAGCGTGGGTAGCGGTGGCACAGATGCGCAGTATTTT

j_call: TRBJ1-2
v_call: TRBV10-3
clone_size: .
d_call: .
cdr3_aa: CAIGDPPTAESTLLGYTF
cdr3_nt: TGTGCCATCGGTGATCCTCCGACTGCAGAGAGCACCCTTCTTGGCTACACCTTC

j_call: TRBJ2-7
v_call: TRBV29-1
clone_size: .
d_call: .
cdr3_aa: CSAQLTLGLTSSYEQYF
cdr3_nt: TGCAGCGCCCAACTAACACTCGGCCTGACGAGCTCCTACGAGCAGTACTTC

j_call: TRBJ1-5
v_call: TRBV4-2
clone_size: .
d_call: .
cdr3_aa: CASSQDVPQPQHF
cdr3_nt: TGTGCCAGCAGCCAAGATGTCCCTCAGCCCCAGCATTTT

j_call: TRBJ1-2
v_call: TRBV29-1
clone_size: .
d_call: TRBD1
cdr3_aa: CSVEGDRGGDGYTF
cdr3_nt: TGCAGCGTTGAAGGGGACAGGGGGGGTGATGGCTACACCTTC